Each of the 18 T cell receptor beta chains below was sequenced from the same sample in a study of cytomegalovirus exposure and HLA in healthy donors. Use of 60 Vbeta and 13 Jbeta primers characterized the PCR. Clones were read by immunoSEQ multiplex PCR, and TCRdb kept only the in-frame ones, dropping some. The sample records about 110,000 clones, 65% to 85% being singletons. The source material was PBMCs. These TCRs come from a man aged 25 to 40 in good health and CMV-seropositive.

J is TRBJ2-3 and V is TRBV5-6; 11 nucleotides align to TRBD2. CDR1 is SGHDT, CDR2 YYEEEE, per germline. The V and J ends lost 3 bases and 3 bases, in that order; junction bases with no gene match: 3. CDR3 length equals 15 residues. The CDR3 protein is CASSSGTSGTDTQYF. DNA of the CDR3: TGTGCCAGCAGCTCTGGGACTAGCGGAACAGATACGCAGTATTTT.

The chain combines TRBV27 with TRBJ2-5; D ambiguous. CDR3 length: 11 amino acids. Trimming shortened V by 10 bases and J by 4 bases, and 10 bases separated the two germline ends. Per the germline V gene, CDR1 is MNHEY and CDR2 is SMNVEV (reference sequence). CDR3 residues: CAIKSGETQYF. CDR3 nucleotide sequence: TGTGCCATCAAATCAGGAGAGACCCAGTACTTC.

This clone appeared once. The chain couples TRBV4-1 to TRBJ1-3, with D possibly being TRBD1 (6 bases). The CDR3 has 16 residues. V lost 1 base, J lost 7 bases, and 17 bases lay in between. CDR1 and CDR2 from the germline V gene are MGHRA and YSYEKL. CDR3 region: CASSQARQGLANTIYF. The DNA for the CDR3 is TGCGCCAGCAGCCAAGCACGGCAGGGGTTGGCGAACACCATATATTTT.

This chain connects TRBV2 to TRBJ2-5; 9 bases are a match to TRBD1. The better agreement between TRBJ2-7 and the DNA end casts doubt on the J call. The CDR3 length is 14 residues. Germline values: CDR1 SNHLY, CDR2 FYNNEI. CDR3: CASNQQGATYEQYF. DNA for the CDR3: TGTGCCAGCAATCAACAGGGGGCCACCTACGAGCAGTACTTC.

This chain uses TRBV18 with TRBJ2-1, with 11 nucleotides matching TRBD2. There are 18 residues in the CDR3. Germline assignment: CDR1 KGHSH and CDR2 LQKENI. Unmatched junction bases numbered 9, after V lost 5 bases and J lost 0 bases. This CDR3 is CASSELAGGQSSYNEQFF. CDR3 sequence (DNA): TGTGCCAGCTCAGAGCTAGCGGGGGGCCAAAGCTCCTACAATGAGCAGTTCTTC.

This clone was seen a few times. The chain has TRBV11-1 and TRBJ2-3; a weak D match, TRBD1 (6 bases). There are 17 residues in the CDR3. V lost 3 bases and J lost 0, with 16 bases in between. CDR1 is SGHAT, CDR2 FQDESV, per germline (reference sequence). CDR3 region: CASSFLPGTRSTDTQYF. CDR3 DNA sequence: TGTGCCAGCAGCTTCCTTCCCGGGACACGTAGCACAGATACGCAGTATTTT.

The chain's CDR3 is CASSEGQKGHGYTF. In nucleotides, the CDR3 is TGTGCCAGCAGTGAAGGACAGAAGGGTCATGGCTACACCTTC. The chain couples TRBV2 to TRBJ1-2; D possibly corresponds to TRBD1 (5 bases). This CDR3 is built from 14 residues. Trimming removed 1 base at V and 6 bases at J, with 12 bases between. The germline V gene has CDR1 SNHLY and CDR2 FYNNEI.

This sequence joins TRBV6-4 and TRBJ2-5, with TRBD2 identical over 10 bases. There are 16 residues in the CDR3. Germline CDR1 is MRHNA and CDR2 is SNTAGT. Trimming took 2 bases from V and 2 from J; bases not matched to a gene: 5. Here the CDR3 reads CASSDAGTSEQETQYF. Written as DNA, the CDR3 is TGTGCCAGCAGTGACGCGGGGACTAGCGAACAAGAGACCCAGTACTTC.

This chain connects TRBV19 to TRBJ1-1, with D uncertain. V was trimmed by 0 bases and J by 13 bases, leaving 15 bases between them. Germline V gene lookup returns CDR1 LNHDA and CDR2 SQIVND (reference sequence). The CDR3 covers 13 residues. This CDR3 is CASSIDLLQEGFF. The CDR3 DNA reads TGTGCCAGTAGTATAGATCTATTGCAGGAGGGTTTCTTT. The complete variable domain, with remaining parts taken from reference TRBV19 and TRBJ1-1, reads DGGITQSPKYLFRKEGQNVTLSCEQNLNHDAMYWYRQDPGQGLRLIYYSQIVNDFQKGDIAEGYSVSREKKESFPLTVTSAQKNPTAFYLCASSIDLLQEGFFGQGTRLTVV.

The CDR3 coding sequence is TGTGCCAGCAGCCAAGGGGACAGACCCTACGAGCAGTACTTC. This gives the protein CASSQGDRPYEQYF. This chain links TRBV4-2 with TRBJ2-7; TRBD1 agrees at 7 bases. In germline, CDR1 is LGHNA, CDR2 YNFKEQ. Losses at the gene ends were 1 base for V and 2 bases for J; bases not matched to a gene: 2. There are 14 residues in the CDR3.

The CDR3 sequence is CASSLGSTDTQYF. For the CDR3, the DNA is TGTGCCAGCAGCTTGGGCAGCACAGATACGCAGTATTTT. The V gene is TRBV7-9, the J gene TRBJ2-3, with D unclear. The V end was cut by 3 bases, the J end by 0 bases, with 4 bases between. CDR1 is SEHNR, CDR2 FQNEAQ, per germline (reference sequence). The CDR3 consists of 13 residues.

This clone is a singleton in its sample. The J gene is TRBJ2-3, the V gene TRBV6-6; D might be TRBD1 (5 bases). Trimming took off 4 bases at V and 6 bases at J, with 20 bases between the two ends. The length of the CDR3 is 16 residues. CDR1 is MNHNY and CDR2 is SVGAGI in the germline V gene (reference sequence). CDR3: CASSFDLGRGYDTQYF. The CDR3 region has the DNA TGTGCCAGCAGTTTCGATCTAGGAAGGGGATACGATACGCAGTATTTT.

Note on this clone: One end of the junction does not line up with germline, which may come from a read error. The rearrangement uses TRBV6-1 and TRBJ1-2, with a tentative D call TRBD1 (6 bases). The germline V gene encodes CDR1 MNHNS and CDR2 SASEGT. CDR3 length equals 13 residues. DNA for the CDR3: TGTGCCAGCCGTGAAGGGGGGGAGAATGGCTACACCTTC. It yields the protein CASREGGENGYTF.

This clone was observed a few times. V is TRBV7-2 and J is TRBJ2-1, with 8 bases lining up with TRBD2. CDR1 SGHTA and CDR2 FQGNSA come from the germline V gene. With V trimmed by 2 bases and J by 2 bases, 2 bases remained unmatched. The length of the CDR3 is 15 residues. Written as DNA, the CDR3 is TGTGCCAGCAGCTTACGGGGGGGCACCTACAATGAGCAGTTCTTC. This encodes CASSLRGGTYNEQFF.

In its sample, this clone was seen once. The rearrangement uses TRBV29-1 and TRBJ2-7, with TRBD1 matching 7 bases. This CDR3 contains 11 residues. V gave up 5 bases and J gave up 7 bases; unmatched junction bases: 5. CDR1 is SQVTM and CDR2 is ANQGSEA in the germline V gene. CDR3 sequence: CSVSRGIEQYF. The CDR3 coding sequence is TGCAGCGTTAGCAGGGGGATTGAGCAGTACTTC.

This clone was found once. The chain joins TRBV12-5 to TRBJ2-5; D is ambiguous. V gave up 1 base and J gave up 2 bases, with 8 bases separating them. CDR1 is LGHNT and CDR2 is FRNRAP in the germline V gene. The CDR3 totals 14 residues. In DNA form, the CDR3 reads TGTGCTAGTGGTTTGGGAAACTATCAAGAGACCCAGTACTTC. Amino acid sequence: CASGLGNYQETQYF. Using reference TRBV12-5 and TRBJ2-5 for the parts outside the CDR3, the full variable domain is DARVTQTPRHKVTEMGQEVTMRCQPILGHNTVFWYRQTMMQGLELLAYFRNRAPLDDSGMPKDRFSAEMPDATLATLKIQPSEPRDSAVYFCASGLGNYQETQYFGPGTRLLVL.

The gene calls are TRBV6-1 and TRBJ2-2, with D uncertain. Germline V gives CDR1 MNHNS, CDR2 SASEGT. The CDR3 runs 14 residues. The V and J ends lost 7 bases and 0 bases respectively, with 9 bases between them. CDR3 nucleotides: TGTGCCAGCACTGCAGGCGCGAACACCGGGGAGCTGTTTTTT. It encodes CASTAGANTGELFF.

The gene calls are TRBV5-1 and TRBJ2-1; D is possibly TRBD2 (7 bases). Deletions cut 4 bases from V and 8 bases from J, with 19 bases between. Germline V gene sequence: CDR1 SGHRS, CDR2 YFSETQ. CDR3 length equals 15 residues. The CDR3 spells CASSQSGGAFYEQFF. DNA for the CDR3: TGCGCCAGCAGCCAGAGTGGGGGGGCCTTCTATGAGCAGTTCTTC.